These T cell receptor beta chains were read from a single sample in a study of T cells in Graves' hyperthyroidism and ophthalmopathy. TCRdb used MiXCR to reprocess the multiplex PCR reads, holding one entry per CDR3 protein. The table records 600,000 or so distinct CDR3 sequences, around 14% of them present only once. The sequenced material came from blood. The receptor set was obtained from a woman under 30 with Graves' ophthalmopathy. CDR3s include the opening cysteine and the closing phenylalanine or tryptophan. D genes are given only for firm matches. Clone size is shown for a subset of rows, as once, few, many or a class of expanded clone.

TRBV3-1	.	TRBJ2-7	TRBD1	CASSPPGTGWYEQYF	TGTGCCAGCAGCCCCCCTGGGACAGGGTGGTACGAGCAGTACTTC
TRBV11-3	many	TRBJ2-5	.	CASSLGEEETQYF	TGTGCCAGCAGCTTGGGGGAGGAAGAGACCCAGTACTTC
TRBV20-1	.	TRBJ1-3	.	CSAPDVGSGNTIYF	TGCAGTGCACCAGACGTAGGCTCTGGAAACACCATATATTTT
TRBV6-1	many	TRBJ1-2	.	CASSERPSAGHGYTF	TGTGCCAGCAGTGAAAGGCCATCGGCCGGACATGGCTACACCTTC
TRBV5-1	.	TRBJ2-4	.	CASSPPDYRSLAKNIQYF	TGCGCCAGCAGCCCGCCCGACTACCGTTCACTAGCCAAAAACATTCAGTACTTC
TRBV7-6	many	TRBJ1-1	.	CASSLWVRDPGMNTEAFF	TGTGCCAGCAGCTTGTGGGTCCGGGACCCGGGAATGAACACTGAAGCTTTCTTT
TRBV28	many	TRBJ1-5	TRBD1	CASRDRAYSNQPQHF	TGTGCCAGCAGAGACAGGGCCTATAGCAATCAGCCCCAGCATTTT
TRBV7-8	many	TRBJ1-1	.	CASSFSGVNTEAFF	TGTGCCAGCAGCTTTAGTGGAGTGAACACTGAAGCTTTCTTT
TRBV12-3/TRBV12-4	many	TRBJ2-1	TRBD1	CASSLRGRRSDEQFF	TGTGCCAGCAGTTTAAGGGGGCGCCGAAGCGATGAGCAGTTCTTC
TRBV30	many	TRBJ1-1	.	CAWSVSNTEAFF	TGTGCCTGGAGTGTGAGTAACACTGAAGCTTTCTTT
TRBV6-5	.	TRBJ1-5	TRBD1	CASSYSKGTGVFQPRHF	TGTGCCAGCAGTTACTCGAAGGGGACAGGGGTTTTTCAGCCCCGACATTTT
TRBV20-1	.	TRBJ2-5	TRBD2	CSASGRANQETQYF	TGCAGTGCTAGCGGGAGGGCCAACCAAGAGACCCAGTACTTC
TRBV5-4	once	TRBJ2-3	.	CASTSSWGRTDTQYF	TGTGCCAGCACTTCCAGTTGGGGTCGCACAGATACGCAGTATTTT
TRBV28	many	TRBJ2-3	TRBD2	CASSSSGRAPDTQYF	TGTGCCAGCAGCTCTAGCGGGAGGGCCCCAGATACGCAGTATTTT
TRBV7-2	.	TRBJ2-3	TRBD2	CASSQVWLAGVGDTQYF	TGCGCCAGCAGCCAAGTCTGGCTAGCGGGAGTAGGAGATACGCAGTATTTT
TRBV7-2	many	TRBJ1-5	.	CASSLETGAPQHF	TGTGCCAGCAGCTTAGAGACTGGGGCGCCCCAGCATTTT
TRBV2	many	TRBJ2-3	.	CASKLFRDTQYF	TGTGCCAGCAAGCTATTCCGAGATACGCAGTATTTT
TRBV9	once	TRBJ2-3	TRBD2	CASSVEEGLQNSDTQYF	TGTGCCAGCAGCGTAGAGGAGGGACTACAAAACTCAGATACGCAGTATTTT
TRBV7-7	once	TRBJ1-1	.	CASSYSKETEAFF	TGTGCTAGCAGCTACTCGAAAGAAACTGAAGCTTTCTTT
TRBV30	many	TRBJ1-5	TRBD1	CAWSETGILNQPQHF	TGTGCCTGGAGTGAGACAGGGATCCTCAATCAGCCCCAGCATTTT
TRBV18	.	TRBJ2-7	.	CASSPLSPPEEQYF	TGTGCCAGCTCACCACTTTCCCCCCCTGAGGAGCAGTACTTC
TRBV7-9	.	TRBJ1-1	TRBD1	CASSSRDRANTEAFF	TGTGCCAGCAGCTCCCGGGACAGGGCGAACACTGAAGCTTTCTTT
TRBV3-1	many	TRBJ1-6	.	CASNEEGNSPLHF	TGTGCCAGCAATGAGGAAGGTAATTCACCCCTCCACTTT
TRBV20-1	few	TRBJ2-7	.	CSAIPSGSSYEQYF	TGCAGTGCTATCCCCTCGGGGAGCTCCTACGAGCAGTACTTC
TRBV24-1	many	TRBJ2-5	.	CATSDPQETQYF	TGTGCCACCAGTGACCCACAAGAGACCCAGTACTTC
TRBV20-1	.	TRBJ2-3	.	CSALQGTGSTDTQYF	TGCAGTGCCCTTCAAGGTACGGGGTCCACAGATACGCAGTATTTT
TRBV6-4	.	TRBJ2-5	TRBD1	CAIRTGSKETQYF	TGTGCCATCCGGACAGGGAGCAAGGAGACCCAGTACTTC
TRBV13	.	TRBJ1-2	TRBD1	CASSNRGGVANYGYTF	TGTGCCAGCAGCAACAGGGGAGGGGTCGCTAACTATGGCTACACCTTC
TRBV2	many	TRBJ1-6	.	CASSEAGRGGSPLHF	TGTGCCAGCAGTGAAGCGGGCCGTGGGGGTTCACCCCTCCACTTT
TRBV6-2/TRBV6-3	many	TRBJ1-3	.	CASRRGTPSGNTIYF	TGTGCCTCGCGCCGTGGGACTCCCTCTGGAAACACCATATATTTT
TRBV6-1	.	TRBJ1-1	TRBD1	CASSRTQGANTEAFF	TGTGCCAGCAGCCGAACGCAGGGGGCGAACACTGAAGCTTTCTTT
TRBV27	many	TRBJ2-7	TRBD1	CASRGTGGREQYF	TGTGCCAGCAGGGGGACAGGGGGCCGCGAGCAGTACTTC
TRBV18	many	TRBJ1-5	TRBD1	CASSPQGQGGQPQHF	TGTGCCAGCTCACCACAAGGACAGGGAGGACAGCCCCAGCATTTT
TRBV9	many	TRBJ2-5	TRBD2	CASSLSGREVGETQYF	TGTGCCAGCAGCCTTAGCGGGAGAGAAGTTGGAGAGACCCAGTACTTC
TRBV7-6	.	TRBJ2-6	.	CASSLDLTRGGDGANVLTF	TGTGCCAGCAGCTTAGATCTGACACGGGGTGGGGATGGGGCCAACGTCCTGACTTTC
TRBV30	many	TRBJ1-1	.	CAWSHMWKEMNTEAFF	TGTGCCTGGAGCCATATGTGGAAGGAGATGAACACTGAAGCTTTCTTT
TRBV6-1	many	TRBJ1-1	.	CASTLRNTEAFF	TGTGCCAGCACCCTAAGGAACACTGAAGCTTTCTTT
TRBV7-9	few	TRBJ2-3	TRBD2	CASSLSTSGRDTQYF	TGTGCCAGCAGCTTATCGACTAGCGGGAGGGATACGCAGTATTTT
TRBV30	many	TRBJ1-4	TRBD1	CAWSDRGPNEKLFF	TGTGCCTGGTCGGACAGGGGCCCGAATGAAAAACTGTTTTTT
TRBV7-9	many	TRBJ2-1	.	CASSGGLDYHSYNEQFF	TGTGCCAGCAGCGGGGGGCTGGACTACCACTCCTACAATGAGCAGTTCTTC
TRBV30	many	TRBJ1-3	.	CAWGQLNTIYF	TGTGCCTGGGGACAGTTAAACACCATATATTTT
TRBV6-1	.	TRBJ2-7	.	CASSERGAAYEQYF	TGTGCCAGCAGTGAGAGGGGGGCCGCGTACGAGCAGTACTTC
TRBV28	many	TRBJ2-7	.	CASSSPASGYEQYF	TGTGCCAGCAGTTCCCCAGCTTCTGGGTACGAGCAGTACTTC
TRBV6-2/TRBV6-3	.	TRBJ2-7	TRBD1	CASRFNRGSSYEQYF	TGTGCCAGCAGATTCAACAGGGGCAGCTCCTACGAGCAGTACTTC
TRBV2	.	TRBJ1-3	.	CASEYGYGSGNTIYF	TGTGCCAGCGAGTATGGGTACGGCTCTGGAAACACCATATATTTT
TRBV7-9	.	TRBJ2-3	TRBD1	CASSSFRDRSTDTQYF	TGTGCCAGCAGCTCTTTCCGGGACAGAAGCACAGATACGCAGTATTTT
TRBV20-1	.	TRBJ2-5	.	CSAREAGGTQYF	TGCAGTGCTAGAGAGGCTGGCGGGACCCAGTACTTC
TRBV12-3/TRBV12-4	many	TRBJ1-5	.	CASSSASGGGNQPQHF	TGTGCCAGCAGTTCGGCCTCCGGGGGGGGCAATCAGCCCCAGCATTTT
TRBV11-2	many	TRBJ2-1	.	CASSLNSGLSGEQFF	TGTGCCAGCAGCTTAAACTCGGGACTCTCGGGGGAGCAGTTCTTC
TRBV6-5	many	TRBJ2-7	TRBD1	CASSYIGQGDYEQYF	TGTGCCAGCAGTTACATCGGACAGGGGGACTACGAGCAGTACTTC
TRBV4-2	few	TRBJ2-7	TRBD1	CASSPRTGEAYEQYF	TGTGCCAGCAGCCCAAGGACAGGGGAGGCGTACGAGCAGTACTTC
TRBV9	few	TRBJ1-2	TRBD1	CASSSGTGLTNYGYTF	TGTGCCAGCAGCTCCGGGACAGGCCTAACTAACTATGGCTACACCTTC
TRBV28	many	TRBJ2-7	TRBD1	CASSLWGQGAGEQYF	TGTGCCAGCAGTTTATGGGGACAGGGGGCGGGGGAGCAGTACTTC
TRBV10-3	.	TRBJ1-1	TRBD1	CAISGQGRDTEAFF	TGTGCCATCAGCGGACAGGGTCGTGACACTGAAGCTTTCTTT